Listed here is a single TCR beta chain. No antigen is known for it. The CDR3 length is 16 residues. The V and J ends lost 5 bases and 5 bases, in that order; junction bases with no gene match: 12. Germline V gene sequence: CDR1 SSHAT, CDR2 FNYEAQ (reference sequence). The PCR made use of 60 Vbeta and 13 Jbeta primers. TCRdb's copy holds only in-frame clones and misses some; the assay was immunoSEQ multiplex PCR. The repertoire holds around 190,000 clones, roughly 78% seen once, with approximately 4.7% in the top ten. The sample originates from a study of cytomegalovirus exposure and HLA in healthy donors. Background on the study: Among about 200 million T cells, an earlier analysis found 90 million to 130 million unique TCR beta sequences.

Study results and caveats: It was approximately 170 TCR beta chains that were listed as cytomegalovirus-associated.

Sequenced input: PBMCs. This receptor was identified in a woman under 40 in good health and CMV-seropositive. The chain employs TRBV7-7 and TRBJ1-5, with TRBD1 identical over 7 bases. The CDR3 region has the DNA TGTGCCAGCAGCGCCAATAGGACAGGAACCGATCAGCCCCAGCATTTT. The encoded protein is CASSANRTGTDQPQHF.